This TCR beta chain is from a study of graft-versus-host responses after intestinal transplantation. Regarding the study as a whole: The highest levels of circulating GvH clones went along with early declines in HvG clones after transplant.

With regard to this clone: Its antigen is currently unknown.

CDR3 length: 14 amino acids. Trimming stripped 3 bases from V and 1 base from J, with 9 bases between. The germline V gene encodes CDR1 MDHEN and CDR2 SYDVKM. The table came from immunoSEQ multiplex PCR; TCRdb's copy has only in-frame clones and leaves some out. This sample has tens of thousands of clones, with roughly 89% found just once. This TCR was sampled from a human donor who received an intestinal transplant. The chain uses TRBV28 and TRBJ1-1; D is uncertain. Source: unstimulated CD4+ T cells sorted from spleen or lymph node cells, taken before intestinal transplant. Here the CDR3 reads CASSFPRRNTEAFF. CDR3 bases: TGTGCCAGCAGTTTCCCGCGGAGGAACACTGAAGCTTTCTTT.